The 30 T cell receptor beta chains presented below share a single source sample, sequenced in a study of cytomegalovirus exposure and HLA in healthy donors. The PCR was carried out with 60 Vbeta primers and 13 Jbeta primers. Here immunoSEQ multiplex PCR was the method, and the copy in TCRdb shows in-frame clones only, minus some. The sample totals 56,000 or so clones; its top ten clones hold 2% to 2.5%. Sequenced material: PBMCs. The receptor source for this set is a female donor in good health and CMV-seronegative.

The chain recombines TRBV4-2 with TRBJ2-7; 9 positions match TRBD2. The germline V gene has CDR1 LGHNA and CDR2 YNFKEQ. The CDR3 runs 16 residues. Trimming cost V 4 bases and J 3 bases; bases outside gene matches: 10. This chain's CDR3 is CASSRYSSGDRYEQYF. The CDR3 region has the DNA TGTGCCAGCAGCCGTTACTCTAGCGGGGATCGCTACGAGCAGTACTTC.

The rearrangement links TRBV4-1 to TRBJ2-7; perhaps TRBD1 as D (5 bases). The CDR3 is made up of 15 amino acids. Between the trimmed V and J ends, which lost 0 bases and 2 bases, there was a span of 11 bases. Germline CDR1 and CDR2: MGHRA and YSYEKL. The CDR3: CASSQDNRPAYEQYF. The CDR3, as DNA: TGCGCCAGCAGCCAAGACAACAGGCCTGCCTACGAGCAGTACTTC.

The chain links TRBV7-6 to TRBJ1-2; 7 nucleotides match TRBD1. The CDR3 loop spans 15 amino acids. Germline V gives CDR1 SGHVS, CDR2 FNYEAQ. V lost 1 base and J lost 6; bases outside the gene matches: 8. For the CDR3, the DNA is TGTGCCAGCAGCTTAGTCCCCGTCGACAGGGATGGCTACACCTTC. The encoded protein is CASSLVPVDRDGYTF. The full variable domain, with the rest looked up from reference TRBV7-6 and TRBJ1-2, is GAGVSQSPRYKVTKRGQDVALRCDPISGHVSLYWYRQALGQGPEFLTYFNYEAQQDKSGLPNDRFSAERPEGSISTLTIQRTEQRDSAMYRCASSLVPVDRDGYTFGSGTRLTVV.

The rearrangement uses TRBV19 and TRBJ1-5; TRBD1 aligns across 11 bases. This CDR3 is built from 14 residues. CDR1 is LNHDA and CDR2 is SQIVND in the germline V gene (reference sequence). V lost 9 bases, J lost 4 bases, and 5 bases stayed unmatched. The CDR3 sequence is CASRGTGGNQPQHF. The CDR3 DNA is TGTGCCAGCCGCGGGACAGGGGGAAATCAGCCCCAGCATTTT.

The chain uses TRBV30 and TRBJ2-7; a weak D match, TRBD2 (7 bases). The CDR3 covers 15 residues. The V end lost 0 bases, the J end lost 3 bases, and 15 bases lay between the germline ends. In germline, CDR1 is GTSNPN, CDR2 SVGIG (reference sequence). CDR3 in amino acids: CAWSVPGGTLYEQYF. CDR3 nucleotide sequence: TGTGCCTGGAGTGTACCGGGGGGCACCCTCTACGAGCAGTACTTC.

V gene TRBV12-5 combines with J gene TRBJ2-5; D might be TRBD1 (5 bases). Looked up from germline, CDR1 is LGHNT and CDR2 is FRNRAP. The CDR3 is 14 amino acids. V lost 5 bases to trimming and J lost 3 bases, with 13 bases between them. The CDR3 coding sequence is TGTGCTAGTGGTCAGGGAACCTCCGAAGAGACCCAGTACTTC. It encodes CASGQGTSEETQYF.

The rearrangement links TRBV10-3 to TRBJ1-1, with TRBD1 as a possible D gene (6 bases). Germline V gives CDR1 ENHRY, CDR2 SYGVKD. V was clipped by 4 bases and J by 0 bases, with 9 bases between them. CDR3 length equals 14 residues. The CDR3 DNA is TGTGCCATCAGTGTTCAGGGGCTGAACACTGAAGCTTTCTTT. Translated, it gives CAISVQGLNTEAFF.

The gene calls are TRBV29-1 and TRBJ2-7; 7 bases match TRBD1. V lost 6 bases to trimming and J lost 3 bases; unmatched junction nucleotides: 8. This CDR3 has 13 amino acids. Germline CDR1 is SQVTM and CDR2 is ANQGSEA. As DNA, the CDR3 is TGCAGCGTAAAACAGGGGAGCCTCTACGAGCAGTACTTC. It codes for CSVKQGSLYEQYF.

V usage is TRBV10-1 and J usage is TRBJ1-1; D is possibly TRBD1 (5 bases). V lost 6 bases, J lost 5 bases, and 16 bases lay in between. The CDR3 covers 14 residues. Germline V gene data show CDR1 as WNHNN and CDR2 as SYGVQD (reference sequence). The CDR3 spells CASSPLGRGTEAFF. The CDR3 DNA reads as TGCGCCAGCAGCCCACTTGGGAGGGGTACTGAAGCTTTCTTT.

The chain couples TRBV7-3 to TRBJ1-1; 8 nucleotides align to TRBD1. The CDR3 covers 13 residues. Germline CDR1 SGHTA, CDR2 FQGTGA. V trimming: 10 bases; J trimming: 5 bases; junction bases outside the gene matches: 9. The CDR3 DNA reads as TGTGCCACTAAGCAGGGGGCTGGGACTGAAGCTTTCTTT. Its translation is CATKQGAGTEAFF.

On this clone itself: Distinct nucleotide sequences in the sample also encode this CDR3. V is TRBV29-1 and J is TRBJ2-1; weak D call: TRBD1 (5 bases). The CDR3 sequence is 13 residues long. Germline V lookup: CDR1 SQVTM, CDR2 ANQGSEA. V lost 5 bases and J 1 base, leaving 9 bases between the germline ends. The CDR3 here is CSVYPGSYNEQFF. CDR3 nucleotide sequence: TGCAGCGTTTACCCAGGGTCCTACAATGAGCAGTTCTTC.

The V call is TRBV29-1, the J call TRBJ1-5; no clear D gene. Per the germline V gene, CDR1 is SQVTM and CDR2 is ANQGSEA. This CDR3 contains 13 residues. Trimming took 4 bases from V and 5 from J, leaving 12 bases between them. This CDR3 is CSVGAGNDQPQHF. The DNA for the CDR3 is TGCAGCGTTGGGGCGGGGAATGATCAGCCCCAGCATTTT.

The V gene is TRBV4-1, the J gene TRBJ2-7; 10 bases map to TRBD2. The CDR3 covers 16 residues. Germline-derived CDR1 and CDR2 are MGHRA and YSYEKL. V was clipped by 3 bases and J by 2 bases; unmatched bases: 7. DNA for the CDR3: TGCGCCAGCAGCCAGGGACTAGCGTCAAGTACCTACGAGCAGTACTTC. This codes for CASSQGLASSTYEQYF.

The chain employs TRBV5-1 and TRBJ1-1; tentative D call: TRBD1 (6 bases). This CDR3 has 15 amino acids. V was clipped by 3 bases and J by 4 bases, with 16 bases between them. In germline, CDR1 is SGHRS, CDR2 YFSETQ. The CDR3 DNA is TGCGCCAGCAGCTCCAACAGGGCCGTGGGCACTGAAGCTTTCTTT. Translating it yields CASSSNRAVGTEAFF.

Remarks on this clone: One junction end disagrees with the germline gene, perhaps due to a read error. The sample has other DNA sequences that encode this CDR3 too. The genes are TRBV12-5 and TRBJ1-6; 7 bases are a match to TRBD1. This CDR3 spans 15 amino acids. Germline V CDR1 and CDR2: LGHNT, FRNRAP. CDR3 residues: CASGLVRQGDSPLHF. The CDR3 bases are TGTGCTAGTGGTTTGGTACGACAGGGCGATTCACCTCTCCACTTT.

The chain uses TRBV14 and TRBJ2-5; TRBD2 matches 8 bases. The V gene's germline CDR1 is SGHDN and CDR2 FVKESK. V was pared by 0 bases and J by 4 bases, with 10 bases of the junction left unmatched. The CDR3 has 17 residues. CDR3 in amino acids: CASSQDSDSGTVETQYF. The CDR3 nucleotides are TGTGCCAGCAGCCAAGATAGTGATAGCGGGACCGTAGAGACCCAGTACTTC.

The genes are TRBV5-5 and TRBJ2-7; D possibly corresponds to TRBD1 (6 bases). The V end lost 2 bases, the J end lost 5 bases, and 14 bases lay between the germline ends. Per germline, CDR1 SGHKS and CDR2 YYEKEE (reference sequence). This CDR3 contains 14 residues. CDR3 amino acids: CASSFLQGIDEQYF. The CDR3, as DNA: TGTGCCAGCAGCTTCCTTCAGGGGATAGACGAGCAGTACTTC.

The rearrangement joins TRBV12-5 to TRBJ1-3; 7 bases align to TRBD1. The trim removed 10 bases at V and 0 bases at J, leaving 9 bases unmatched. The CDR3 consists of 15 residues. Germline CDR1 and CDR2: LGHNT and FRNRAP. DNA of the CDR3: TGTGCTACCCTACAGGGACAGACCTCTGGAAACACCATATATTTT. It codes for CATLQGQTSGNTIYF.

The V gene is TRBV14, the J gene TRBJ2-1; D unclear. V lost 4 bases to trimming and J lost 3 bases, with 7 bases between them. In germline, CDR1 is SGHDN, CDR2 FVKESK. CDR3 size: 13 residues. CDR3: CASSLLGYNEQFF. The CDR3 DNA follows: TGTGCCAGCAGCCTACTCGGCTACAATGAGCAGTTCTTC.

The J gene is TRBJ1-3, the V gene TRBV30, with D tentatively TRBD1 (6 bases). The CDR3 consists of 13 residues. Germline values: CDR1 GTSNPN, CDR2 SVGIG (reference sequence). The V end was cut by 3 bases, the J end by 3 bases, with 9 bases between. In DNA, the CDR3 is TGTGCCTGGAGGACAGGTGGTGGAAACACCATATATTTT. Translating gives CAWRTGGGNTIYF.

The chain uses TRBV4-1 and TRBJ2-7, with D perhaps matching TRBD2 (6 bases). Germline V CDR1 and CDR2: MGHRA, YSYEKL. Trimming stripped 0 bases from V and 7 bases from J, with 19 bases between. The CDR3 has 16 amino acids. The CDR3 loop reads CASSQDEVAAAGEQYF. The CDR3 DNA is TGCGCCAGCAGCCAAGATGAGGTAGCGGCGGCGGGAGAGCAGTACTTC.

V gene TRBV12-2 combines with J gene TRBJ2-7; TRBD2, the table's D call, lacks a check against the DNA. TRBV12-2 is described as a pseudogene. There are 17 residues in the CDR3. In DNA, the CDR3 is TGTGCAAGTCGCTTAGCGCTTGTGGCAGGAGGGCCAGGAAAGCAGTACTTC. Amino acids: CASRLALVAGGPGKQYF.

CDR3 nucleotides: TGCGCCAGCAGCCACGGACAACACTCTGGAAACACCATATATTTT. It yields the protein CASSHGQHSGNTIYF. The V gene is TRBV5-1, the J gene TRBJ1-3, with a weak D call TRBD1 (5 bases). In germline, CDR1 is SGHRS, CDR2 YFSETQ. CDR3 length: 15 amino acids. The germline V and J ends were trimmed by 4 bases and 0 bases, with 11 bases remaining between them.

The chain recombines TRBV6-5 with TRBJ2-6; D is perhaps TRBD1 (5 bases). The CDR3 length is 15 residues. Germline V gene lookup returns CDR1 MNHEY and CDR2 SVGAGI. Between the trimmed V and J ends, which lost 2 bases and 0 bases, there was a span of 5 bases. The CDR3 region is CASSYDSSGANVLTF. In nucleotides, the CDR3 is TGTGCCAGCAGTTACGACAGCTCTGGGGCCAACGTCCTGACTTTC.

The chain uses TRBV7-8 and TRBJ1-4, with 7 positions matching TRBD1. CDR3 length: 14 amino acids. With V trimmed by 1 base and J by 5 bases, 1 base remained unmatched. Germline V gene sequence: CDR1 SGHVS, CDR2 FQNEAQ. CDR3 DNA sequence: TGTGCCAGCAGCTTAGTCAGGGGGAATGAAAAACTGTTTTTT. Encoded protein: CASSLVRGNEKLFF.

The genes are TRBV18 and TRBJ2-5, with D perhaps TRBD1 (5 bases). This CDR3 is 15 amino acids long. Trimming left V 0 bases short and J 5 bases short, with 13 bases between. Per germline, CDR1 KGHSH and CDR2 LQKENI. This CDR3 is CASSPPDSSFETQYF. CDR3 coding DNA: TGTGCCAGCTCACCACCCGACAGTTCGTTTGAGACCCAGTACTTC.

The J gene is TRBJ2-5, the V gene TRBV5-6; D is ambiguous. The CDR3 extends over 15 amino acids. Trimming shortened V by 2 bases and J by 1 base, and 12 bases separated the two germline ends. The germline V gene encodes CDR1 SGHDT and CDR2 YYEEEE. The CDR3, as DNA: TGTGCCAGCAGCTTAACTTGGGCAGGCCAAGAGACCCAGTACTTC. Translating gives CASSLTWAGQETQYF.

V usage is TRBV5-6 and J usage is TRBJ1-4, with a tentative D call TRBD1 (6 bases). This CDR3 is 16 amino acids long. V was cut by 5 bases and J by 0 bases, with 14 bases left in between. Germline CDR1 and CDR2: SGHDT and YYEEEE. The CDR3 sequence is CASSRTQGATNEKLFF. In DNA form, the CDR3 reads TGTGCCAGCAGTCGAACACAGGGTGCAACTAATGAAAAACTGTTTTTT.

V gene TRBV7-2 combines with J gene TRBJ1-6; 8 bases map to TRBD1. After removal of 6 bases from V and 6 bases from J, the junction contained 1 base not matched to a gene. This CDR3 has 13 amino acids. Germline lookup yields CDR1 SGHTA and CDR2 FQGNSA. CDR3 coding DNA: TGTGCCAGCAGAGGACAGGGTAATTCACCCCTCCACTTT. Protein: CASRGQGNSPLHF.

The V and J genes are TRBV7-2 and TRBJ1-4; D is uncertain. Germline-derived CDR1 and CDR2 are SGHTA and FQGNSA. The V gene lost 6 bases and the J gene lost 2 bases, with 10 bases spanning the gap. CDR3 size: 14 residues. The CDR3 nucleotides read TGTGCCAGCAGATCGAGCCCCACTAATGAAAAACTGTTTTTT. Protein product: CASRSSPTNEKLFF.